These T cell receptor beta chains were read from a single sample in a study of blood T cells in healthy people across ages. TCRdb analysed the 5' RACE reads with MiXCR anew, one entry per CDR3 protein. The sample has around 1,600,000 distinct CDR3 sequences, approximately 43% seen once. Sequencing was performed on blood. These receptor sequences come from a woman aged 18-29 years in good health. Both conserved end residues are trimmed from each CDR3. The D gene is left open where the match is weak.

TRBV21-1 . ASSTPTGPILCTEAF
TRBV9 TRBD1 ASSVGTGGYEKLF
TRBV6-6 . ASSWRRQSIPGGQY
TRBV7-2 . ASRLPGQETQY
TRBV15 . ATSTRDNNEQY
TRBV15 . ATSGEGYNEQF
TRBV20-1 . SATLGVSNQPQH
TRBV5-1 . ASSLSPGGSTGELF
TRBV20-1 . SAASDFDKQF
TRBV29-1 . SVITTGAF
TRBV3-1 TRBD2 ASSQLGTSGTFSYNGQF
TRBV6-2/TRBV6-3 . ASSSTASGDTQY
TRBV6-6 TRBD1 ASTGQGRMPQH
TRBV7-2 . ASLVKSHRSTDTQY
TRBV20-1 . SASPPEGYT
TRBV12-3/TRBV12-4 . ASSLFSHEQY
TRBV7-9 TRBD1 ASSFTGGHLNEKLF
TRBV6-6 . ASSYSQNTEAF
TRBV20-1 . SAWDGENYGYT
TRBV20-1 . SAAPQGVETQY
TRBV9 . ASSVDRGSYNEQF
TRBV10-3 . AISESQVRSYEQY
TRBV5-6 TRBD1 ASSLQGFSSYNEQF